Following are 31 T cell receptor beta chains from one sample sequenced in a study of T cells in Graves' hyperthyroidism and ophthalmopathy. TCR beta CDR3 regions were amplified from RNA transcripts. A set of HTBI primers served as the primers for a first-round RT-PCR of the TCR CDR3. Each CDR3 protein is one row after TCRdb ran MiXCR on the multiplex PCR reads. The sample lists hundreds of thousands of distinct CDR3 sequences, around 15% occurring once. Sequenced sample: blood. Receptor source: a man in his fifties or sixties with Graves' ophthalmopathy.

This clonotype was counted ten times or more. The rearrangement uses TRBV3-1 and TRBJ1-2, with unresolved D. The CDR3 has 14 amino acids. Germline V gives CDR1 LGHDT, CDR2 YNNKEL (reference sequence). V lost 1 base and J 4 bases, leaving 10 bases between the germline ends. The CDR3 here is CASSQGQPGYGYTF. The DNA for the CDR3 is TGTGCCAGCAGCCAAGGGCAGCCTGGCTATGGCTACACCTTC. Supplemented by reference TRBV3-1 and TRBJ1-2, the full variable domain reads DTAVSQTPKYLVTQMGNDKSIKCEQNLGHDTMYWYKQDSKKFLKIMFSYNNKELIINETVPNRFSPKSPDKAHLNLHINSLELGDSAVYFCASSQGQPGYGYTFGSGTRLTVV.

As regards this clonotype: Given a much more abundant clone one base away, this may be a read error. V and J are TRBV20-1 and TRBJ2-7; tentative D call: TRBD2 (7 bases). V shed 3 bases and J shed 3 bases, with 15 bases lying between them. Germline V gene sequence: CDR1 DFQATT, CDR2 SNEGSKA (reference sequence). The CDR3 has 14 residues. CDR3 sequence reads: CSASLWGGLYEQYF. The CDR3 nucleotides are TGCAGTGCTAGCTTATGGGGGGGCCTCTACGAGCAGTACTTC.

This clonotype was detected many times. This chain connects TRBV20-1 to TRBJ2-5; D not resolved. Germline V gives CDR1 DFQATT, CDR2 SNEGSKA (reference sequence). The CDR3 consists of 12 residues. V dropped 5 bases and J dropped 2 bases, with 9 bases sitting between them. The CDR3 loop is CSAHDFQETQYF. The CDR3 bases are TGCAGTGCTCATGACTTTCAAGAGACCCAGTACTTC.

The table lists this clonotype with many counts. The V call is TRBV20-1, the J call TRBJ2-1, with unresolved D. Per the germline V gene, CDR1 is DFQATT and CDR2 is SNEGSKA (reference sequence). Trimming shortened V by 0 bases and J by 7 bases, and 10 bases separated the two germline ends. CDR3 length: 13 residues. The CDR3 DNA is TGCAGTGCTAGAGATCCCAGCCCGAATGAGCAGTTCTTC. Translation: CSARDPSPNEQFF.

This clonotype was observed many times. The chain links TRBV28 to TRBJ1-2; D ambiguous. The CDR3 runs to 15 residues. Trimming removed 5 bases at V and 10 bases at J, with 23 bases between. The germline gives CDR1 MDHEN, CDR2 SYDVKM. CDR3 sequence (DNA): TGTGCCAGCAGTCCAACCGCTTCTATGGAGGTAGCCTACACCTTC. Translating gives CASSPTASMEVAYTF.

This clonotype has ten or more counts. The chain joins TRBV6-5 to TRBJ2-3; D might be TRBD2 (6 bases). Deletions cut 5 bases from V and 0 bases from J, with 15 bases between. Germline V lookup: CDR1 MNHEY, CDR2 SVGAGI. This CDR3 region has 16 residues. CDR3 sequence: CASSGGVGLSTDTQYF. CDR3 DNA: TGTGCCAGCAGTGGCGGGGTGGGGCTTAGCACAGATACGCAGTATTTT.

This clonotype was detected only a few times. The chain carries TRBV20-1 and TRBJ2-1, with 8 bases identical to TRBD2. This CDR3 comprises 17 residues. The V segment lost 0 bases and the J segment 12 bases; nucleotides outside the gene matches: 19. Germline loops: CDR1 DFQATT, CDR2 SNEGSKA (reference sequence). The CDR3 spells CSARDIAGLASASWQFF. CDR3 sequence (DNA): TGCAGTGCTAGAGATATTGCAGGACTAGCCTCGGCATCGTGGCAGTTCTTC.

This clonotype has at least ten counts. This sequence joins TRBV27 and TRBJ1-2; TRBD1 aligns across 9 bases. Trimming at V came to 4 bases and at J to 2 bases, leaving 5 bases not matched to a gene. The CDR3 runs 15 residues. Germline V gene lookup returns CDR1 MNHEY and CDR2 SMNVEV (reference sequence). The CDR3 loop reads CASSYQTGGNYGYTF. The DNA of the CDR3 is TGTGCCAGCAGTTACCAGACAGGGGGGAACTATGGCTACACCTTC.

This clonotype turned up a few times. This chain joins TRBV18 and TRBJ2-3; D is perhaps TRBD2 (7 bases). From germline, CDR1 is KGHSH and CDR2 LQKENI. Trimming left V 3 bases short and J 3 bases short, with 19 bases between. The CDR3 contains 17 residues. In nucleotides, the CDR3 is TGTGCCAGCTCACCCTTCAGCGGGGAAGGGGGGACAGATACGCAGTATTTT. Residues: CASSPFSGEGGTDTQYF.

This clonotype was seen a few times. The genes are TRBV5-1 and TRBJ2-1; the match to TRBD2 covers 9 bases. Germline CDR1 and CDR2: SGHRS and YFSETQ. V lost 0 bases to trimming and J lost 5 bases; unmatched junction nucleotides: 3. The CDR3 has 15 amino acids. CDR3 amino acids: CASSLVSGSNNEQFF. CDR3 DNA sequence: TGCGCCAGCAGCTTGGTTAGCGGGAGTAACAATGAGCAGTTCTTC.

This clonotype was observed many times. This rearrangement joins TRBV2 to TRBJ2-1; no reliable D call. The V gene lost 0 bases and the J gene lost 7 bases, with 13 bases spanning the gap. Germline CDR1 is SNHLY and CDR2 is FYNNEI. The CDR3 covers 15 residues. The CDR3 DNA follows: TGTGCCAGCAGTGAAGCGCCCAGGATTGGTAATGAGCAGTTCTTC. Translated: CASSEAPRIGNEQFF.

This clonotype occurred a few times. The V call is TRBV6-1, the J call TRBJ2-1; D is perhaps TRBD1 or TRBD2 (5 bases each). The germline V gene encodes CDR1 MNHNS and CDR2 SASEGT. V was cut by 5 bases and J by 2 bases, with 16 bases left in between. CDR3 length equals 16 residues. As DNA, the CDR3 is TGTGCCAGCAGTACGACCCGGGACCGAACCTACAATGAGCAGTTCTTC. Residues: CASSTTRDRTYNEQFF.

This clonotype occurred many times. The chain employs TRBV5-1 and TRBJ1-5, with no clear D. Germline CDR1 SGHRS, CDR2 YFSETQ. The CDR3 runs 16 residues. Trimming left V 0 bases short and J 2 bases short, with 12 bases between. DNA for the CDR3: TGCGCCAGCAGCTTGGGTTCAGGAAACGGCAATCAGCCCCAGCATTTT. Amino acids: CASSLGSGNGNQPQHF.

The table lists this clonotype with many counts. The chain combines TRBV6-1 with TRBJ1-1; tentative D call: TRBD1 (6 bases). Germline assignment: CDR1 MNHNS and CDR2 SASEGT. This CDR3 region has 13 residues. The V end lost 11 bases, the J end lost 3 bases, and 16 bases lay between the germline ends. The CDR3 region is CAGKYRVYTEAFF. The CDR3 nucleotides read TGTGCCGGAAAGTACAGGGTGTACACTGAAGCTTTCTTT.

This clonotype has a count of ten or more. One end of the junction does not line up with germline, which may come from a read error. CDR3 in amino acids: CASSLGRETQYF. The CDR3 region has the DNA TGTGCCAGCAGTTTGGGAAGAGAGACCCAGTACTTC. The genes are TRBV5-1 and TRBJ2-5; D uncertain. The CDR3 extends over 12 amino acids. Germline V gene data show CDR1 as SGHRS and CDR2 as YFSETQ. Variable domain in full (rest from reference TRBV5-1 and TRBJ2-5): KAGVTQTPRYLIKTRGQQVTLSCSPISGHRSVSWYQQTPGQGLQFLFEYFSETQRNKGNFPGRFSGRQFSNSRSEMNVSTLELGDSALYLCASSLGRETQYFGPGTRLLVL.

J is TRBJ2-1 and V is TRBV20-1; a weak D match, TRBD2 (6 bases). The CDR3 runs 16 residues. The germline CDR1 and CDR2 sequences are DFQATT and SNEGSKA (reference sequence). Trimming left V 3 bases short and J 0 bases short, with 15 bases between. The CDR3: CSASLIAVSSYNEQFF. The CDR3 region has the DNA TGCAGTGCTAGCCTCATAGCGGTCAGCTCCTACAATGAGCAGTTCTTC.

The chain couples TRBV29-1 to TRBJ2-7; 7 bases are a match to TRBD1. V was pared by 6 bases and J by 3 bases, with 8 bases of the junction left unmatched. The CDR3 length is 13 residues. CDR1 and CDR2 from the germline V gene are SQVTM and ANQGSEA. CDR3 loop: CSVRDRLIYEQYF. The CDR3 DNA reads as TGCAGCGTACGGGACAGACTGATCTACGAGCAGTACTTC.

This clonotype was counted between two and nine times. The J gene is TRBJ2-5, the V gene TRBV18; 8 nucleotides match TRBD2. Trimming cost V 3 bases and J 3 bases; bases outside gene matches: 9. This CDR3 is 16 amino acids long. Germline V gene sequence: CDR1 KGHSH, CDR2 LQKENI. Written as DNA, the CDR3 is TGTGCCAGCTCACCCGTTCCAGCGGGAGAAAAAGAGACCCAGTACTTC. This sequence encodes CASSPVPAGEKETQYF.

As for this clonotype: Mismatch with germline at one junction end may stem from a read error. The genes are TRBV2 and TRBJ2-1; 9 nucleotides match TRBD2. CDR3 length equals 18 residues. Germline V CDR1 and CDR2: SNHLY, FYNNEI. This CDR3 is CASSDGLAGTSSYNGQFF. For the CDR3, the DNA is TGTGCCAGCAGTGACGGTCTAGCGGGGACTAGCTCCTACAATGGGCAGTTCTTC.

This clonotype was observed many times. The chain has TRBV20-1 and TRBJ2-3; D unresolved. Looked up from germline, CDR1 is DFQATT and CDR2 is SNEGSKA (reference sequence). Trimming cost V 6 bases and J 4 bases, with 17 bases left between them. This CDR3 region has 14 residues. CDR3 residues: CSAPPPVAADTQYF. The CDR3 coding sequence is TGCAGTGCCCCCCCCCCCGTGGCGGCAGATACGCAGTATTTT.

This clonotype occurred many times. CDR3 nucleotide sequence: TGTGCCAGCAGTTTAGGGGGGGGGGCGATGGAGCAGTACTTC. Its translation: CASSLGGGAMEQYF. The genes are TRBV12-3 or TRBV12-4 and TRBJ2-7; a weak D match, TRBD2 (7 bases). The CDR3 totals 14 residues. Trimming stripped 1 base from V and 7 bases from J, with 14 bases between.

This clonotype was counted at least ten times. The genes are TRBV2 and TRBJ2-7, with D uncertain. The ends were cut back, 7 bases at V and 2 bases at J, with 12 bases in the middle. The CDR3 spans 13 residues. CDR1 and CDR2 (germline): SNHLY, FYNNEI. The CDR3 protein is CASTQRPPYEQYF. The CDR3 bases are TGTGCCAGCACCCAGAGGCCACCCTACGAGCAGTACTTC.

There are many counts of this clonotype. The V and J genes are TRBV20-1 and TRBJ1-1, with 8 bases matching TRBD1. V lost 4 bases to trimming and J lost 4 bases; unmatched junction nucleotides: 8. CDR1 and CDR2 (germline): DFQATT, SNEGSKA (reference sequence). The CDR3 totals 14 residues. In DNA form, the CDR3 reads TGCAGTGCTAAACAGGGGGGCGGTGGCACTGAAGCTTTCTTT. It is translated as CSAKQGGGGTEAFF.

This clonotype was seen repeatedly, ten times or more. The chain recombines TRBV12-3 or TRBV12-4 with TRBJ1-2; 8 positions match TRBD1. With V trimmed by 4 bases and J by 3 bases, 4 bases remained unmatched. The CDR3 covers 14 residues. The DNA of the CDR3 is TGTGCCAGCAGTTGGACAGGGAGTGACTATGGCTACACCTTC. Translating it yields CASSWTGSDYGYTF.

CDR3 in amino acids: CASSRTLGQLNSPLHF. CDR3 DNA: TGTGCCAGCAGTCGCACCCTCGGACAGCTTAATTCACCCCTCCACTTT. The chain has TRBV6-2 or TRBV6-3 and TRBJ1-6, with D maybe TRBD1 (6 bases). Germline CDR1 is MNHEY and CDR2 is SVGEGT. Trimming shortened V by 5 bases and J by 6 bases, and 17 bases separated the two germline ends. The CDR3 runs 16 residues.

This clonotype came up many times. The rearrangement joins TRBV18 to TRBJ1-3; a weak D match, TRBD1 (5 bases). The germline gives CDR1 KGHSH, CDR2 LQKENI. The V and J ends lost 3 bases and 3 bases respectively, with 9 bases between them. This CDR3 region has 14 residues. In DNA, the CDR3 is TGTGCCAGCTCACCGGTCGACAGTGGAAACACCATATATTTT. Protein product: CASSPVDSGNTIYF.

V and J are TRBV28 and TRBJ2-3, with 8 bases lining up with TRBD2. The CDR3 covers 16 residues. Germline V CDR1 and CDR2: MDHEN, SYDVKM. Trimming took 4 bases from V and 2 from J; bases not matched to a gene: 8. The CDR3 nucleotides read TGTGCCAGCAGTTCCCGGGCGGGAGGCGCCACAGATACGCAGTATTTT. Translating it yields CASSSRAGGATDTQYF.

This clonotype was seen at least ten times. The chain recombines TRBV2 with TRBJ2-3; possibly TRBD1 for D (5 bases). CDR1 and CDR2 from the germline V gene are SNHLY and FYNNEI. The length of the CDR3 is 15 residues. The V and J ends lost 10 bases and 4 bases respectively, with 21 bases between them. The CDR3 bases are TGTGCCACCCGAAGGGGAATAACTTGGGCAGATACGCAGTATTTT. Its protein product is CATRRGITWADTQYF. Drawing the rest from reference TRBV2 and TRBJ2-3, the complete variable domain is EPEVTQTPSHQVTQMGQEVILRCVPISNHLYFYWYRQILGQKVEFLVSFYNNEISEKSEIFDDQFSVERPDGSNFTLKIRSTKLEDSAMYFCATRRGITWADTQYFGPGTRLTVL.

This clonotype appeared a single time. A much bigger clone sits one base away, suggesting this may be a read error. The chain joins TRBV12-5 to TRBJ1-1; 12 nucleotides line up with TRBD1. The CDR3 is made up of 17 amino acids. Germline CDR1 LGHNT, CDR2 FRNRAP. CDR3: CASGLVGTGGLNTEASF. CDR3 bases: TGTGCTAGTGGTTTGGTCGGGACAGGGGGCCTGAACACTGAAGCTTCCTTT.

This clonotype was found many times. The genes are TRBV30 and TRBJ2-6, with unresolved D. This CDR3 region has 14 residues. V dropped 2 bases and J dropped 3 bases, with 8 bases sitting between them. In germline, CDR1 is GTSNPN, CDR2 SVGIG (reference sequence). The CDR3 DNA follows: TGTGCCTGGAGTAAGGGTGTTGGGGCCAACGTCCTGACTTTC. It specifies CAWSKGVGANVLTF.

The chain carries TRBV6-4 and TRBJ2-3; D is perhaps TRBD2 (5 bases). CDR1 is MRHNA, CDR2 SNTAGT, per germline. CDR3 length: 15 amino acids. V was clipped by 6 bases and J by 6 bases, with 19 bases between them. CDR3: CASRGDLPVSDTQYF. The CDR3 bases are TGTGCCAGCAGGGGAGATCTCCCCGTAAGTGATACGCAGTATTTT.